These 6 T cell receptor beta chains originate from one sample sequenced in a study of CD8+CD57+ T cells in acquired aplastic anemia listed by TCRdb under 2018. The sequencing machine was an Illumina HiSeq 2000. TCR beta VDJ combination and CDR3 sequence profiling used genomic DNA as the template. The public reads were reprocessed in TCRdb via fastp at Q25 and MiXCR, keeping in-frame beta chains. Rows are combined by CDR3 protein, so each entry shows the most common genes and DNA. The sample contains about 160,000 distinct CDR3 sequences, roughly 50% of them found a single time. About 30% of the sample is in the top ten clones. Expansion of CD8+CD57+ cells had been shown by flow cytometry in the patients chosen for sequencing. Input material: sorted CD4+, CD8+, or CD8+CD57+ T cells (not recorded which) from PBMCs. The receptor set was obtained from a human donor with aplastic anemia.

This clonotype showed up just a few times. This chain links TRBV6-1 with TRBJ2-1; D is uncertain. Germline values: CDR1 MNHNS, CDR2 SASEGT. Trimming shortened V by 6 bases and J by 4 bases, and 16 bases separated the two germline ends. This CDR3 is 15 amino acids long. Here the CDR3 reads CASSGGRVLYNEQFF. CDR3 in DNA: TGTGCCAGCAGCGGCGGAAGGGTCCTATACAATGAGCAGTTCTTC.

At least ten counts were recorded for this clonotype. This chain joins TRBV6-4 and TRBJ2-1; D is perhaps TRBD2 (6 bases). V lost 4 bases and J 5 bases, leaving 12 bases between the germline ends. CDR3 length: 14 residues. CDR1 is MRHNA and CDR2 is SNTAGT in the germline V gene. CDR3 amino acids: CASSGRDSNNEQFF. The CDR3 nucleotides are TGTGCCAGCAGTGGACGGGACTCGAACAATGAGCAGTTCTTC.

This clonotype was seen once. The rearrangement uses TRBV7-2 and TRBJ1-2; 8 nucleotides line up with TRBD1. This CDR3 has 14 amino acids. Per germline, CDR1 SGHTA and CDR2 FQGNSA. With V trimmed by 5 bases and J by 1 base, 3 bases remained unmatched. CDR3 protein: CASSRTGNNYGYTF. CDR3 sequence (DNA): TGTGCCAGCAGCCGGACAGGGAATAACTATGGCTACACCTTC. Together with reference TRBV7-2 and TRBJ1-2, the CDR3 gives the full variable domain: GAGVSQSPSNKVTEKGKDVELRCDPISGHTALYWYRQSLGQGLEFLIYFQGNSAPDKSGLPSDRFSAERTGGSVSTLTIQRTQQEDSAVYLCASSRTGNNYGYTFGSGTRLTVV.

The chain couples TRBV24-1 to TRBJ1-4; D ambiguous. Germline V gene lookup returns CDR1 KGHDR and CDR2 SFDVKD. V shed 9 bases and J shed 5 bases, with 12 bases lying between them. The CDR3 is 13 residues long. CDR3: CATSGKGNEKLFF. CDR3 bases: TGTGCCACCTCGGGGAAGGGAAATGAAAAACTGTTTTTT.

The chain links TRBV25-1 to TRBJ1-6; maybe TRBD1 (5 bases). The CDR3 has 14 amino acids. The germline CDR1 and CDR2 sequences are MGHDK and SYGVNS. The V and J ends lost 6 bases and 9 bases respectively, with 15 bases between them. The CDR3 sequence is CASRGVGESSPLHF. CDR3 coding DNA: TGTGCCAGCAGGGGGGTAGGGGAATCTTCACCCCTCCACTTT.

This clonotype came up many times. The rearrangement links TRBV6-1 to TRBJ1-1; D gene unclear. The germline V gene has CDR1 MNHNS and CDR2 SASEGT. The V and J ends lost 7 bases and 1 base respectively, with 7 bases between them. The CDR3 is made up of 12 amino acids. In DNA, the CDR3 is TGTGCCAGCATCTCAGGGAACACTGAAGCTTTCTTT. It translates to CASISGNTEAFF.